Listed here are 9 T cell receptor beta chains from one sample, sequenced in a study of cytomegalovirus exposure and HLA in healthy donors. A multiplex PCR was run with 60 Vbeta primers and 13 Jbeta primers. Assay: immunoSEQ multiplex PCR; the TCRdb copy retains only in-frame clones and omits some. In the table there are approximately 130,000 clones, about 87% of which are singletons. The sample consisted of PBMCs. The receptor set was obtained from a woman aged 25 to 45 in good health and CMV-seronegative.

V is TRBV7-2 and J is TRBJ2-1; 10 nucleotides line up with TRBD2. The V segment lost 5 bases and the J segment 10 bases; nucleotides outside the gene matches: 5. This CDR3 spans 13 amino acids. The germline CDR1 and CDR2 sequences are SGHTA and FQGNSA. In DNA form, the CDR3 reads TGTGCCAGCAGCCGGGGGACTAGCGTGGAGCAGTTCTTC. Protein product: CASSRGTSVEQFF. The full variable domain, in which reference TRBV7-2 and TRBJ2-1 provide the parts outside the CDR3, is GAGVSQSPSNKVTEKGKDVELRCDPISGHTALYWYRQSLGQGLEFLIYFQGNSAPDKSGLPSDRFSAERTGGSVSTLTIQRTQQEDSAVYLCASSRGTSVEQFFGPGTRLTVL.

The V and J genes are TRBV28 and TRBJ1-6; possibly TRBD1 for D (6 bases). Per germline, CDR1 MDHEN and CDR2 SYDVKM. Trimming left V 3 bases short and J 9 bases short, with 12 bases between. The CDR3 spans 14 residues. CDR3 protein: CASSFIQGGSPLHF. In DNA form, the CDR3 reads TGTGCCAGCAGTTTTATACAAGGGGGTTCACCCCTCCACTTT.

The genes are TRBV6-5 and TRBJ1-5; D call uncertain. The CDR3 is 16 amino acids. Germline V gene data show CDR1 as MNHEY and CDR2 as SVGAGI. V lost 3 bases, J lost 9 bases, and 21 bases lay in between. CDR3 in amino acids: CASSYGGYLRDWPQHF. The CDR3 bases are TGTGCCAGCAGTTATGGTGGGTATCTTCGGGATTGGCCCCAGCATTTT.

This sequence joins TRBV9 and TRBJ2-5; tentatively, D is TRBD1 (5 bases). This CDR3 comprises 12 residues. The V gene lost 3 bases and the J gene lost 5 bases, with 8 bases spanning the gap. CDR1 and CDR2 (germline): SGDLS, YYNGEE. The CDR3 sequence is CASSASGETQYF. The CDR3 bases are TGTGCCAGCAGCGCGTCAGGGGAGACCCAGTACTTC.

The V call is TRBV15, the J call TRBJ2-5, with 10 nucleotides matching TRBD2. The CDR3 extends over 16 amino acids. J was trimmed by 2 bases and V by 2 bases; bases with no gene match: 5. The V gene's germline CDR1 is LNHNV and CDR2 YYDKDF (reference sequence). The DNA for the CDR3 is TGTGCCACCAGCAGATCTCTAGCGGGGGTACAAGAGACCCAGTACTTC. Residues: CATSRSLAGVQETQYF. The variable domain in full, completed from reference TRBV15 and TRBJ2-5, reads DAMVIQNPRYQVTQFGKPVTLSCSQTLNHNVMYWYQQKSSQAPKLLFHYYDKDFNNEADTPDNFQSRRPNTSFCFLDIRSPGLGDTAMYLCATSRSLAGVQETQYFGPGTRLLVL.

This chain uses TRBV5-6 with TRBJ2-1; tentative D call: TRBD1 (6 bases). From germline, CDR1 is SGHDT and CDR2 YYEEEE. This CDR3 has 16 amino acids. V was shortened by 0 bases and J by 5 bases, with 15 bases between the two germline ends. The CDR3 DNA follows: TGTGCCAGCAGCTTGGACCAGGCCGGACAGCACAATGAGCAGTTCTTC. Its translation: CASSLDQAGQHNEQFF. Complete variable domain (other parts from reference TRBV5-6 and TRBJ2-1): DAGVTQSPTHLIKTRGQQVTLRCSPKSGHDTVSWYQQALGQGPQFIFQYYEEEERQRGNFPDRFSGHQFPNYSSELNVNALLLGDSALYLCASSLDQAGQHNEQFFGPGTRLTVL.

There are a few counts of this clone. This chain joins TRBV5-8 and TRBJ1-2; unclear D gene. From germline, CDR1 is SGHTS and CDR2 YDEGEE. The CDR3 contains 13 residues. Trimming cost V 4 bases and J 8 bases, with 15 bases left between them. The CDR3 sequence is CASSQRRPGGYTF. CDR3 sequence (DNA): TGTGCCAGCAGCCAGCGACGACCTGGGGGCTACACCTTC.

The rearrangement joins TRBV27 to TRBJ1-1; D perhaps matches TRBD1 (6 bases). The CDR3 sequence is 14 residues long. The germline CDR1 and CDR2 sequences are MNHEY and SMNVEV (reference sequence). With 4 bases removed from V and 5 bases from J, the gap between germline ends came to 14 bases. CDR3 nucleotide sequence: TGTGCCAGCAGTTCCCTGGGGGCGCAGACTGAAGCTTTCTTT. This codes for CASSSLGAQTEAFF.

This chain uses TRBV5-8 with TRBJ1-1, with 7 bases aligning to TRBD1. V lost 3 bases to trimming and J lost 0 bases; unmatched junction nucleotides: 5. CDR1 is SGHTS, CDR2 YDEGEE, per germline. The CDR3 is 15 residues long. The CDR3 sequence is CASSSYRGLNTEAFF. CDR3 DNA sequence: TGTGCCAGCAGCTCGTACAGGGGTTTGAACACTGAAGCTTTCTTT.